Presented here are 22 T cell receptor beta chains from one specimen sequenced in a study of blood T cell repertoires in COVID-19. TCRdb keeps only in-frame clones here, not all; method: immunoSEQ multiplex PCR. In the table there are around 310,000 clones, over 75% of which are singletons. Sample: PBMCs or T cells enriched from blood (not recorded which). The receptors originated from a woman between 35 and 50 years old who had recovered from COVID-19.

As regards this clone: The sample holds other DNA sequences that translate to the same CDR3. The chain uses TRBV30 and TRBJ1-5; perhaps TRBD1 as D (6 bases). The CDR3 has 15 residues. The V gene lost 0 bases and the J gene lost 5 bases, with 14 bases spanning the gap. Germline CDR1 and CDR2: GTSNPN and SVGIG (reference sequence). The CDR3 DNA reads as TGTGCCTGGAGTGTTGGGGGGGCCGGGCATCAGCCCCAGCATTTT. Its translation is CAWSVGGAGHQPQHF.

V is TRBV5-1 and J is TRBJ1-2; weak D call: TRBD1 (5 bases). V was shortened by 5 bases and J by 4 bases, with 15 bases between the two germline ends. Germline-derived CDR1 and CDR2 are SGHRS and YFSETQ. This CDR3 spans 14 amino acids. This CDR3 reads CASSQGGMAYGYTF. The DNA of the CDR3 is TGCGCCAGCAGTCAGGGAGGAATGGCCTATGGCTACACCTTC.

The chain joins TRBV19 to TRBJ2-3; 7 bases fit TRBD2. The V gene's germline CDR1 is LNHDA and CDR2 SQIVND (reference sequence). V trimming: 7 bases; J trimming: 5 bases; junction bases outside the gene matches: 6. The CDR3 has 13 residues. CDR3 sequence (DNA): TGTGCCAGTAAAAAAGGGAGGGAAGATACGCAGTATTTT. This translates into CASKKGREDTQYF.

V gene TRBV7-3 combines with J gene TRBJ1-1, with D uncertain. The length of the CDR3 is 13 residues. Germline assignment: CDR1 SGHTA and CDR2 FQGTGA. Trimming stripped 3 bases from V and 1 base from J, with 6 bases between. This chain's CDR3 is CASSFHRNTEAFF. For the CDR3, the DNA is TGTGCCAGCAGCTTCCACAGGAACACTGAAGCTTTCTTT.

As concerns this clone: The germline gene is not matched at one end of the junction; a read error may be the cause. The genes are TRBV7-7 and TRBJ2-2, with 9 bases that match TRBD1. This CDR3 region has 16 residues. From germline, CDR1 is SSHAT and CDR2 FNYEAQ (reference sequence). In nucleotides, the CDR3 is TGTGCTAGCAGCCCGGGACAGGGCAGCGGTGACGGGGAGCTGTTTTTT. Translated: CASSPGQGSGDGELFF.

The V gene is TRBV7-3, the J gene TRBJ2-3, with TRBD1 matching 8 bases. CDR1 is SGHTA, CDR2 FQGTGA, per germline. This CDR3 spans 16 amino acids. Germline trimming cut 5 bases from V and 1 base from J; bases unmatched to any gene: 8. The CDR3 spells CASSPQGARGTDTQYF. DNA for the CDR3: TGTGCCAGCAGCCCCCAGGGGGCCCGGGGCACAGATACGCAGTATTTT.

The rearrangement uses TRBV5-1 and TRBJ1-4; TRBD1 might be the D (6 bases). The CDR3 covers 16 residues. The V end was cut by 1 base, the J end by 4 bases, with 14 bases between. In germline, CDR1 is SGHRS, CDR2 YFSETQ. DNA of the CDR3: TGCGCCAGCAGCTTGACAGGGCTGGGAAATAATGAAAAACTGTTTTTT. Protein sequence: CASSLTGLGNNEKLFF.

The genes are TRBV5-1 and TRBJ2-3, with D possibly being TRBD2 (7 bases). Germline V gives CDR1 SGHRS, CDR2 YFSETQ. V shed 0 bases and J shed 2 bases, with 13 bases lying between them. The CDR3 sequence is 16 residues long. CDR3 sequence reads: CASSLATGGATDTQYF. CDR3 coding DNA: TGCGCCAGCAGCTTGGCTACGGGGGGCGCCACAGATACGCAGTATTTT.

The sample holds one count of this clone. The chain joins TRBV24-1 to TRBJ2-5, with TRBD1 matching over 7 bases. The CDR3 spans 14 residues. V lost 5 bases, J lost 1 base, and 3 bases stayed unmatched. CDR1 and CDR2 from the germline V gene are KGHDR and SFDVKD. This CDR3 reads CATSVAGGQETQYF. The CDR3 bases are TGTGCCACCAGTGTGGCAGGGGGCCAAGAGACCCAGTACTTC.

This chain uses TRBV27 with TRBJ2-1; no reliable D call. Trimming removed 3 bases at V and 5 bases at J, with 8 bases between. Germline assignment: CDR1 MNHEY and CDR2 SMNVEV (reference sequence). The CDR3 loop spans 13 amino acids. CDR3 DNA sequence: TGTGCCAGCAGTTTGTCCTATAACAATGAGCAGTTCTTC. It yields the protein CASSLSYNNEQFF.

This chain joins TRBV20-1 and TRBJ2-7; D is unclear. Trimming took 6 bases from V and 6 from J, leaving 6 bases between them. The germline gives CDR1 DFQATT, CDR2 SNEGSKA (reference sequence). This CDR3 region has 9 residues. DNA for the CDR3: TGCAGTGCCCCCCGCGAGCAGTACTTC. Translation: CSAPREQYF.

The rearrangement joins TRBV6-4 to TRBJ2-1, with a tentative D call TRBD1 (5 bases). The V and J ends lost 0 bases and 8 bases respectively, with 5 bases between them. CDR1 and CDR2 from the germline V gene are MRHNA and SNTAGT. The CDR3 spans 12 residues. CDR3 sequence: CASSDSGDEQFF. CDR3 DNA: TGTGCCAGCAGTGACTCAGGGGATGAGCAGTTCTTC.

This chain uses TRBV12-5 with TRBJ1-1, with a possible D match to TRBD1 (5 bases). There are 15 residues in the CDR3. Looked up from germline, CDR1 is LGHNT and CDR2 is FRNRAP. The V and J ends lost 3 bases and 4 bases respectively, with 15 bases between them. CDR3 bases: TGTGCTAGTGGTTTCGGAGGGGAGGCAGGCACTGAAGCTTTCTTT. Its protein product is CASGFGGEAGTEAFF.

The J gene is TRBJ1-2, the V gene TRBV29-1; no clear D. This CDR3 has 13 amino acids. Trimming took off 8 bases at V and 8 bases at J, with 21 bases between the two ends. Germline CDR1 and CDR2: SQVTM and ANQGSEA. Here the CDR3 reads CSSSRSEHQGYTF. As DNA, the CDR3 is TGCAGCTCGTCCCGGTCCGAGCATCAAGGCTACACCTTC.

The chain links TRBV24-1 to TRBJ2-5, with D possibly matching TRBD1 (5 bases). CDR1 and CDR2 from the germline V gene are KGHDR and SFDVKD. V lost 6 bases to trimming and J lost 4 bases, with 11 bases between them. The CDR3 has 13 residues. The CDR3 loop reads CATSTQGGETQYF. CDR3 coding DNA: TGTGCCACCAGTACCCAGGGTGGAGAGACCCAGTACTTC.

The chain links TRBV28 to TRBJ2-1; 7 bases line up with TRBD1. J gave up 5 bases and V 3 bases, and 7 bases lay outside the gene matches. The germline V gene encodes CDR1 MDHEN and CDR2 SYDVKM. This CDR3 has 15 amino acids. CDR3 amino acids: CASSFKGGRNNEQFF. The CDR3 nucleotides are TGTGCCAGCAGTTTTAAAGGGGGCAGAAACAATGAGCAGTTCTTC.

This clone was observed once. The chain employs TRBV11-3 and TRBJ2-5; D is perhaps TRBD1 (6 bases). Germline V gene lookup returns CDR1 SGHNT and CDR2 YENEEA. The CDR3 consists of 13 residues. Deletions cut 6 bases from V and 3 bases from J, with 11 bases between. The CDR3 nucleotides are TGTGCCAGCAGTTCGGACAGCGAAGAGACCCAGTACTTC. The encoded protein is CASSSDSEETQYF.

The CDR3 nucleotides read TGTGCCACCAGTGTGGGGACTAGCGGGCTGGCTGAGCAGTTCTTC. It specifies CATSVGTSGLAEQFF. The rearrangement joins TRBV24-1 to TRBJ2-1; 12 bases line up with TRBD2. The CDR3 loop spans 15 amino acids. V was pared by 5 bases and J by 9 bases, with 7 bases of the junction left unmatched. Germline loops: CDR1 KGHDR, CDR2 SFDVKD.

Comments on this clone: One junction end disagrees with the germline gene, perhaps due to a read error. The V call is TRBV10-3, the J call TRBJ2-1, with TRBD2 matching over 7 bases. Germline lookup yields CDR1 ENHRY and CDR2 SYGVKD. The CDR3 is made up of 17 amino acids. The CDR3 nucleotides read TGTGCCATCAGTGAGAAAGGACTAGAGTACTCCTCCAATGAGCAGTTCTTC. Its translation is CAISEKGLEYSSNEQFF.

This chain links TRBV7-3 with TRBJ2-1, with 11 bases matching TRBD2. The V gene's germline CDR1 is SGHTA and CDR2 FQGTGA. This CDR3 contains 15 residues. With 2 bases clipped from V and 6 bases from J, the junction kept 3 bases outside the gene matches. Written as DNA, the CDR3 is TGTGCCAGCAGCTTACAGACTAGCGGGGCCAATGAGCAGTTCTTC. Protein: CASSLQTSGANEQFF.

The V and J genes are TRBV2 and TRBJ2-3, with 8 positions matching TRBD1. This CDR3 contains 15 residues. J gave up 4 bases and V 4 bases, and 7 bases lay outside the gene matches. Germline V gene sequence: CDR1 SNHLY, CDR2 FYNNEI. The CDR3: CASSGVGQGSDTQYF. The DNA for the CDR3 is TGTGCCAGCAGTGGTGTCGGACAGGGTTCAGATACGCAGTATTTT. Complete variable domain (other parts from reference TRBV2 and TRBJ2-3): EPEVTQTPSHQVTQMGQEVILRCVPISNHLYFYWYRQILGQKVEFLVSFYNNEISEKSEIFDDQFSVERPDGSNFTLKIRSTKLEDSAMYFCASSGVGQGSDTQYFGPGTRLTVL.

The rearrangement uses TRBV7-9 and TRBJ2-3, with 12 positions matching TRBD1. The V gene end was trimmed by 5 bases and the J gene end by 4 bases; junction bases not matched to a gene: 4. The V gene's germline CDR1 is SEHNR and CDR2 FQNEAQ (reference sequence). The CDR3 runs 15 residues. The CDR3 here is CASSHGTGGADTQYF. The CDR3 nucleotides read TGTGCCAGCAGCCACGGGACAGGGGGCGCAGATACGCAGTATTTT.